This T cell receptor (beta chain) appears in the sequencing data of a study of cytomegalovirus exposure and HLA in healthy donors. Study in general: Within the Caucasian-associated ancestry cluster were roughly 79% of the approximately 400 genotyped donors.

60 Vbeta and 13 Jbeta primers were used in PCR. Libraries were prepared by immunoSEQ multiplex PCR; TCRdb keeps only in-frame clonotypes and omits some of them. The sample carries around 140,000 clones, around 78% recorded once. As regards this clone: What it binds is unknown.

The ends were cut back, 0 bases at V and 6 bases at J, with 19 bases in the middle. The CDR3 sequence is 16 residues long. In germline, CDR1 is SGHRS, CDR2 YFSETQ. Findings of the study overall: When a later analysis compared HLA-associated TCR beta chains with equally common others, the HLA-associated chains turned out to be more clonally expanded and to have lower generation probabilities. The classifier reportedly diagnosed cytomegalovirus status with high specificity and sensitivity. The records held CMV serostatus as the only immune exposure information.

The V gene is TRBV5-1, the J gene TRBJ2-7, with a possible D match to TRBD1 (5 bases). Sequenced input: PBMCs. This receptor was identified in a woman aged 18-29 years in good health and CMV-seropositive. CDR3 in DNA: TGCGCCAGCAGCTTGGCCAGATATGGCCCCCAGGGCGAGCAGTACTTC. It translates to CASSLARYGPQGEQYF.